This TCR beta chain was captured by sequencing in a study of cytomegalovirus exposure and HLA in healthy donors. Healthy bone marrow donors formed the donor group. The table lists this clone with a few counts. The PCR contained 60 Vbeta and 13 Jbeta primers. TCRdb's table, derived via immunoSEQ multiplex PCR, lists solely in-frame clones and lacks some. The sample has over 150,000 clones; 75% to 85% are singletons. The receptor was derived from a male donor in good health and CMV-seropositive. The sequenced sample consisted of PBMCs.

CDR3 loop: CASSYSPSGPYEQYF. CDR3 sequence (DNA): TGTGCCAGCAGTTACTCCCCCTCAGGGCCCTACGAGCAGTACTTC. The chain has TRBV6-5 and TRBJ2-5; D is perhaps TRBD1 (5 bases). The DNA end is more similar to TRBJ2-7, so the J call may be wrong. The germline V gene encodes CDR1 MNHEY and CDR2 SVGAGI. The CDR3 totals 15 residues.